This T cell receptor (beta chain) was captured in a study of blood T cell repertoires in COVID-19. V was pared by 3 bases and J by 5 bases, with 10 bases between. The CDR3 has 13 residues. This clone has just a few counts. Sequencing used immunoSEQ multiplex PCR; TCRdb keeps in-frame clones, though not all of them. Here the sample spans about 140,000 clones, less than 85% being singletons. The chain recombines TRBV12-3 or TRBV12-4 with TRBJ2-5, with D perhaps TRBD2 (6 bases). Sequencing was performed on peripheral blood. The sequence was collected from a woman of 80 years or more in a cohort sampled during active or convalescent COVID-19. In DNA form, the CDR3 reads TGTGCCAGCAGTTTCTCTAGCGAGGAGACCCAGTACTTC. Its protein product is CASSFSSEETQYF.